This TCR beta chain was obtained from a study of blood T cell repertoires in COVID-19. This CDR3 is built from 15 residues. Trimming removed 2 bases from V and 8 bases from J; junction bases left unmatched: 6. Germline V gene lookup returns CDR1 LGHDT and CDR2 YNNKEL (reference sequence). This clone was picked up one time. Profiling relied on immunoSEQ multiplex PCR, and the TCRdb table lists in-frame clones only, not all of them. The sample holds approximately 490,000 clones, roughly nine tenths seen once. The specimen was PBMCs or T cells enriched from blood (not recorded which). The origin of this receptor is a woman aged 60-75 years who had recovered from COVID-19. This chain uses TRBV3-1 (or the pseudogene TRBV3-2) with TRBJ1-6; 7 bases match TRBD1. The CDR3 loop is CASSQYGQVHSPLHF. The CDR3 DNA reads as TGTGCCAGCAGCCAATACGGACAGGTTCATTCACCCCTCCACTTT.